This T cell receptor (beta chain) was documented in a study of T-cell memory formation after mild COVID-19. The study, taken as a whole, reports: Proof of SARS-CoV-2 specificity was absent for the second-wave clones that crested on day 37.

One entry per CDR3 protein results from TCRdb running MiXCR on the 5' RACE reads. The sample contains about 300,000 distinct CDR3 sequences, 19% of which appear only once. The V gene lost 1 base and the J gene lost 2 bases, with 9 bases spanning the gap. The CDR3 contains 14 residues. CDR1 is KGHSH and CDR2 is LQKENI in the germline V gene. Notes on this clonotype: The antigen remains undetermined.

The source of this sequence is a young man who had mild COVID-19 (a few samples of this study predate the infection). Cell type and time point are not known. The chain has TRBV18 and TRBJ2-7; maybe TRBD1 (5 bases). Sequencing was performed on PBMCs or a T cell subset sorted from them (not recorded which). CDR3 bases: TGTGCCAGCTCACCACTTGCGGACACCTACGAGCAGTACTTC. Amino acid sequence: CASSPLADTYEQYF.